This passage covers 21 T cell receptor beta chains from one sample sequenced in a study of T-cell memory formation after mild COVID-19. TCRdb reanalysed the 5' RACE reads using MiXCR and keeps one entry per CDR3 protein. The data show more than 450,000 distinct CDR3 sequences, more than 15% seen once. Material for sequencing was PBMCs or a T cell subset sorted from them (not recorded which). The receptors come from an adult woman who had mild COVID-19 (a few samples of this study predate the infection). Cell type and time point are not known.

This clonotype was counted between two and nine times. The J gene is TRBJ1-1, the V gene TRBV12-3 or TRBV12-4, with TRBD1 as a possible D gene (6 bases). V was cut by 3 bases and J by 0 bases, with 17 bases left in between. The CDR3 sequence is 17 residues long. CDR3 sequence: CASSLGGRGLMNTEAFF. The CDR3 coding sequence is TGTGCCAGCAGTTTGGGGGGGCGCGGCCTTATGAACACTGAAGCTTTCTTT.

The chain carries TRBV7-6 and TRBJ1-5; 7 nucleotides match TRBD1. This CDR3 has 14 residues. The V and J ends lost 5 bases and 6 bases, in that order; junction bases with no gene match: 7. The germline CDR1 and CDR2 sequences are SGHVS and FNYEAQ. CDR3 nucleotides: TGTGCCAGCAGCCCGGGACAGTATCTTCAGCCCCAGCATTTT. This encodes CASSPGQYLQPQHF.

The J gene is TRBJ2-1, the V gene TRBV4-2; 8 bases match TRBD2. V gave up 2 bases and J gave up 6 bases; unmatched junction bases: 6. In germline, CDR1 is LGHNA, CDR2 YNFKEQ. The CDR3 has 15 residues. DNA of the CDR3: TGTGCCAGCAGCCAACGGGAGGGCCCGGCCAATGAGCAGTTCTTC. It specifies CASSQREGPANEQFF.

This CDR3 is CASSFSGGYGNTIYF. The CDR3, as DNA: TGTGCCAGCAGCTTTTCAGGGGGCTATGGAAACACCATATATTTT. The V call is TRBV11-2, the J call TRBJ1-3; 8 bases line up with TRBD1. V gave up 3 bases and J gave up 3 bases; unmatched junction bases: 4. The CDR3 spans 15 residues. Germline CDR1 is SGHAT and CDR2 is FQNNGV. The variable domain in full, completed from reference TRBV11-2 and TRBJ1-3, reads EAGVAQSPRYKIIEKRQSVAFWCNPISGHATLYWYQQILGQGPKLLIQFQNNGVVDDSQLPKDRFSAERLKGVDSTLKIQPAKLEDSAVYLCASSFSGGYGNTIYFGEGSWLTVV.

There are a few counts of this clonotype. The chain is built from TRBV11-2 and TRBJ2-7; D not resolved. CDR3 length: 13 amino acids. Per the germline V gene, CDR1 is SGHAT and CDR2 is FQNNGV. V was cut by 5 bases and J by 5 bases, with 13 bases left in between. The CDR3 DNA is TGTGCCAGCAGCCCTGGGCCAGAGGACGAGCAGTACTTC. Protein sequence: CASSPGPEDEQYF.

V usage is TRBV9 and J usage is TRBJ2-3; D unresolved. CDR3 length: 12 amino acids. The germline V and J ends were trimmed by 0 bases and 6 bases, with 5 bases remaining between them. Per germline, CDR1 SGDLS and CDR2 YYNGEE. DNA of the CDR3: TGTGCCAGCAGCGTAGACGGGGATACGCAGTATTTT. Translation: CASSVDGDTQYF.

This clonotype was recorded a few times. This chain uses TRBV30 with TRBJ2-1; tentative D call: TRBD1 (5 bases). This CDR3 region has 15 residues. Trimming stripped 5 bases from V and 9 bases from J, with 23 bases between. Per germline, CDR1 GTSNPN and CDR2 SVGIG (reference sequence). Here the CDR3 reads CAWYAIQGRRAEQFF. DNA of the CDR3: TGTGCCTGGTATGCTATTCAGGGCCGGCGCGCTGAGCAGTTCTTC.

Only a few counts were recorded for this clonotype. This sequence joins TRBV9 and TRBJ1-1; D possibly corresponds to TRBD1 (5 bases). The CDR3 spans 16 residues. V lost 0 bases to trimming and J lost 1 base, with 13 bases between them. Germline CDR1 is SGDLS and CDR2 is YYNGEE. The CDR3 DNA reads TGTGCCAGCAGCGTAGGGATCTTCGGACAGAACACTGAAGCTTTCTTT. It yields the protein CASSVGIFGQNTEAFF.

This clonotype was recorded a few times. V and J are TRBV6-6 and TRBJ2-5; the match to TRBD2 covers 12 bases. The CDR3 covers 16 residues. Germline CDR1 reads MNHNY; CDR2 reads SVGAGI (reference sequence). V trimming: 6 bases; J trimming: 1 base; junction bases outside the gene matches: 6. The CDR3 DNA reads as TGTGCCAGCAGACGACTAGCGGGGGATATCCAAGAGACCCAGTACTTC. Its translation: CASRRLAGDIQETQYF.

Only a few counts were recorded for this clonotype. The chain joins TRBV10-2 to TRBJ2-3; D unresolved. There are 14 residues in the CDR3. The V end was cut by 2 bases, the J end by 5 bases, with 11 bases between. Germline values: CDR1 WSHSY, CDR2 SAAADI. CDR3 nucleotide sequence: TGCGCCAGCAGTGAGCCCATAATCAAAGATACGCAGTATTTT. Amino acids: CASSEPIIKDTQYF.

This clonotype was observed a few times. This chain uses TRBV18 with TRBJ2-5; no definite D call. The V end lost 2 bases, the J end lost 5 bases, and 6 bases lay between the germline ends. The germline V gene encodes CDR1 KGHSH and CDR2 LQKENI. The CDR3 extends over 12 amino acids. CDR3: CASSPSMETQYF. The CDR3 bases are TGTGCCAGCTCACCATCTATGGAGACCCAGTACTTC.

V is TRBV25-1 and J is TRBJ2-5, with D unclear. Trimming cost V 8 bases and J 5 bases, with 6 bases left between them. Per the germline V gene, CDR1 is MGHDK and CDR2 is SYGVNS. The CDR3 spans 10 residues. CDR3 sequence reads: CASGWETQYF. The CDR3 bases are TGTGCCAGCGGATGGGAGACCCAGTACTTC.

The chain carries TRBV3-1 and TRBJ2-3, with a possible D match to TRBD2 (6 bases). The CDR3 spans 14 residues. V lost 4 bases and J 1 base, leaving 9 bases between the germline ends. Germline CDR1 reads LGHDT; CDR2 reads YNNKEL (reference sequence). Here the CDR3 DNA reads TGTGCCAGCAGCCGGGACTCCCGCACAGATACGCAGTATTTT. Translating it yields CASSRDSRTDTQYF.

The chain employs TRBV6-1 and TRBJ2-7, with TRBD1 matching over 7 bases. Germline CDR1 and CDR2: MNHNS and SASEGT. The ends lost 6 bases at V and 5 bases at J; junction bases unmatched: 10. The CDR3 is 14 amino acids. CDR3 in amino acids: CASRKTGSLDEQYF. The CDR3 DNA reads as TGTGCCAGCAGAAAGACAGGGAGTCTGGACGAGCAGTACTTC.

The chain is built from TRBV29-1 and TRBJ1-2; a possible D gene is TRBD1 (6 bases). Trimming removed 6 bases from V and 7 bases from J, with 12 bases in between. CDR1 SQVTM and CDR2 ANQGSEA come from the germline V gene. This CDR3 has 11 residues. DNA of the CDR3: TGCAGCGTCGTACAGGGTCGTGGCTACACCTTC. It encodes CSVVQGRGYTF.

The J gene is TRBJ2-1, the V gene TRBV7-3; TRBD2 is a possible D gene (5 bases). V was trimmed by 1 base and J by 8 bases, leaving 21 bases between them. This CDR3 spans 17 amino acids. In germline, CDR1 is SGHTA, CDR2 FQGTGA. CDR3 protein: CASSLSIGTAPGDEQFF. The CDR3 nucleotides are TGTGCCAGCAGCTTAAGCATCGGAACGGCACCCGGGGATGAGCAGTTCTTC.

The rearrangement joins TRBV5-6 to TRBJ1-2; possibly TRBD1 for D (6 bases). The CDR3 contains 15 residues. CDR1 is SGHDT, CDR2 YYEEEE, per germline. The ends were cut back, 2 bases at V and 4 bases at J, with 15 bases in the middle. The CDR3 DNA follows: TGTGCCAGCAGCTTACCCCGGGGGCGGTCCTATGGCTACACCTTC. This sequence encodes CASSLPRGRSYGYTF.

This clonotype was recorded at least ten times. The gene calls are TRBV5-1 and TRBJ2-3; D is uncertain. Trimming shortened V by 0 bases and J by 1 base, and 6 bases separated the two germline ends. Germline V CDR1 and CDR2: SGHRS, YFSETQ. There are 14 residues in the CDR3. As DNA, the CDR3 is TGCGCCAGCAGCTTGGCCGAGGGCACAGATACGCAGTATTTT. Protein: CASSLAEGTDTQYF.

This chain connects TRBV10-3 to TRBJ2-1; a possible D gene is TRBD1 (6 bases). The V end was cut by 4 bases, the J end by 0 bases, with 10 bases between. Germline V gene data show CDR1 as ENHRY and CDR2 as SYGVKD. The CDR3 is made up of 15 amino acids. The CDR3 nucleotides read TGTGCCATCAGTGTGGACAGAAGCTCCTACAATGAGCAGTTCTTC. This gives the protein CAISVDRSSYNEQFF.

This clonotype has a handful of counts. The CDR3 DNA reads as TGCAGTGCTGGGTTTACAGGAAGGTACAATCAGCCCCAGCATTTT. Amino acids: CSAGFTGRYNQPQHF. The rearrangement joins TRBV20-1 to TRBJ1-5; D perhaps matches TRBD1 (5 bases). The CDR3 consists of 15 residues. V lost 5 bases to trimming and J lost 3 bases, with 17 bases between them. Germline V CDR1 and CDR2: DFQATT, SNEGSKA (reference sequence).

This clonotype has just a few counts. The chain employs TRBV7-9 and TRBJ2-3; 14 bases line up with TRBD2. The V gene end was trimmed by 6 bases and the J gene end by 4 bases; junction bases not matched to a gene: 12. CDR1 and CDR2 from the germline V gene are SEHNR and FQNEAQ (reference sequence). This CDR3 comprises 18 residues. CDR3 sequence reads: CASSYTGTSGSGPDTQYF. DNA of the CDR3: TGTGCCAGCAGTTACACCGGGACTAGCGGGAGCGGACCAGATACGCAGTATTTT.